This T cell receptor (beta chain) was retrieved from a study of cytomegalovirus exposure and HLA in healthy donors. Comment on this clone: What it binds is unknown.

Study-wide points: Prior analysis indicated that the majority of TCR beta V segments exhibited productivity approximately 87% or approximately 30% of the time.

Germline loops: CDR1 SGHAT, CDR2 FQNNGV. The CDR3 runs 19 residues. PCR employed 60 Vbeta and 13 Jbeta primers. Clones were read by immunoSEQ multiplex PCR, and TCRdb kept only the in-frame ones, dropping some. This sample's table reports approximately 72,000 clones. Sequencing was performed on PBMCs. J is TRBJ2-5 and V is TRBV11-2; 8 positions agree with TRBD2. The assigned J gene may be wrong: the sequence end matches TRBJ2-7 better. The source of this sequence is a woman aged 40 to 50 in good health and CMV-seropositive. Here the CDR3 DNA reads TGTGCCAGCAGCTTAGGCTTAGCGGGGACCGAGACCTTAGCCTACGAGCAGTACTTC. The encoded protein is CASSLGLAGTETLAYEQYF.